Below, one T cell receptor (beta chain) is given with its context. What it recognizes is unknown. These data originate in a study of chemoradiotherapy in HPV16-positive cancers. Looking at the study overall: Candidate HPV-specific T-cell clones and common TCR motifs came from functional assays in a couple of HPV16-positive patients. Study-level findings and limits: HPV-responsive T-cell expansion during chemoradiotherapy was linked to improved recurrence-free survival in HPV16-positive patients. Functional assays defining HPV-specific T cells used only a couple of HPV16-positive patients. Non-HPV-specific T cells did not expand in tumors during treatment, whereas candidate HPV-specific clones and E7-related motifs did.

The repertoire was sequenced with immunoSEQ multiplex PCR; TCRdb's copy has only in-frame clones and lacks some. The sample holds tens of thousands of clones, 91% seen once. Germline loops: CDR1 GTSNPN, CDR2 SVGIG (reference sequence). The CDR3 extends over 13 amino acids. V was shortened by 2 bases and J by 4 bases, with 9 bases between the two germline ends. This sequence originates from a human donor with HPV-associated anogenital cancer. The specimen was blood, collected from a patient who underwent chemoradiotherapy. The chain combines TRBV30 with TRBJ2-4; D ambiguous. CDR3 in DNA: TGTGCCTGGAGTCTCCACAGTAAAAACATTCAGTACTTC. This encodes CAWSLHSKNIQYF.